The table lists the clone carrying this TCR beta chain with many counts. Its antigen is as yet unknown. As to time point: persistent/refractory GD, antithyroid drugs over 5 years with positive TRAb. PBMC-extracted RNA yielded the TCR library. Unmatched junction bases numbered 4, after V lost 5 bases and J lost 14 bases. Germline lookup yields CDR1 SNHLY and CDR2 FYNNEI. This CDR3 has 11 residues. This specimen belongs to a study of regulatory T cells in long-lasting Graves disease. General study results and limits: Persistent disease preferred TRBV28, TRBJ1-2 and TRBJ2-5.

In building TCR beta libraries, iRepertoire HTBI primers were used together with Arm-PCR of CDR3 regions. MiXCR, applied by TCRdb to the multiplex PCR reads, yields one record per CDR3 protein. This sample carries about 450,000 distinct CDR3 sequences, about 20% of them seen once, and the ten largest clones take about a quarter. The receptor was derived from a female donor with Graves disease. The chain employs TRBV2 and TRBJ2-1, with 9 positions matching TRBD2. The input for sequencing was peripheral blood mononuclear cells (PBMCs), taken when the disease was refractory, from a patient treated with antithyroid drugs. The CDR3 loop reads CASSPGTSKFF. CDR3 nucleotides: TGTGCCAGCAGTCCCGGGACTAGCAAGTTCTTC.